What follows are 29 T cell receptor beta chains derived from one specimen sequenced in a study of T cells after yellow fever vaccination. Via MiXCR, TCRdb re-called the 5' RACE reads, giving one row per CDR3 protein. The table includes 250,000 to 300,000 distinct CDR3 sequences, 10% to 15% detected once. The sample was CD4+ T cells sorted from PBMCs, taken 45 days after the yellow fever booster vaccination. The receptors here all came from a man aged 25 to 40 who received the YFV17D yellow fever vaccine.

J is TRBJ2-1 and V is TRBV20-1; weak D call: TRBD2 (6 bases). V gave up 5 bases and J gave up 5 bases, with 16 bases separating them. Per germline, CDR1 DFQATT and CDR2 SNEGSKA (reference sequence). This CDR3 spans 14 amino acids. The CDR3 nucleotides are TGCAGTGCTCTTTGGGGGGAGAGGCACAATGAGCAGTTCTTC. It yields the protein CSALWGERHNEQFF.

This clonotype was detected a few times. This chain links TRBV3-1 with TRBJ2-5; D remains ambiguous. Germline V gives CDR1 LGHDT, CDR2 YNNKEL (reference sequence). The V end lost 0 bases, the J end lost 6 bases, and 11 bases lay between the germline ends. This CDR3 comprises 14 residues. As DNA, the CDR3 is TGTGCCAGCAGCCAAGATTTTGGGGTGAAGACCCAGTACTTC. As protein: CASSQDFGVKTQYF.

This clonotype has just a few counts. The rearrangement uses TRBV12-3 or TRBV12-4 and TRBJ2-7; 9 positions agree with TRBD2. Trimming at V came to 5 bases and at J to 2 bases, leaving 4 bases not matched to a gene. The CDR3 runs 14 residues. The CDR3 here is CASSPIAGAYEQYF. The CDR3 DNA reads as TGTGCCAGCAGTCCTATAGCGGGAGCCTACGAGCAGTACTTC.

This sequence joins TRBV20-1 and TRBJ2-7; TRBD1 is a possible D gene (8 bases). Trimming pared 6 bases from V and 2 bases from J, leaving 14 bases between. Germline-derived CDR1 and CDR2 are DFQATT and SNEGSKA (reference sequence). The CDR3 runs 13 residues. The DNA of the CDR3 is TGCAGTGCGGGAGGGACAGGTCCCTACGAGCAGTACTTC. Encoded protein: CSAGGTGPYEQYF.

The rearrangement uses TRBV10-3 and TRBJ2-2, with D perhaps being TRBD1 or TRBD2 (5 bases each). The CDR3 extends over 14 amino acids. With 6 bases removed from V and 0 bases from J, the gap between germline ends came to 8 bases. Per germline, CDR1 ENHRY and CDR2 SYGVKD. CDR3 sequence reads: CAIRQGPNTGELFF. The CDR3 region has the DNA TGTGCCATCAGGCAGGGACCGAACACCGGGGAGCTGTTTTTT.

The chain is built from TRBV5-6 and TRBJ2-2; 8 bases agree with TRBD1. J was trimmed by 0 bases and V by 3 bases; bases with no gene match: 10. CDR1 is SGHDT, CDR2 YYEEEE, per germline. CDR3 length equals 18 residues. CDR3 nucleotide sequence: TGTGCCAGCAGCTCGAGAGGCTACAGGGGGACGAACACCGGGGAGCTGTTTTTT. Protein: CASSSRGYRGTNTGELFF. The full variable domain, with the rest looked up from reference TRBV5-6 and TRBJ2-2, is DAGVTQSPTHLIKTRGQQVTLRCSPKSGHDTVSWYQQALGQGPQFIFQYYEEEERQRGNFPDRFSGHQFPNYSSELNVNALLLGDSALYLCASSSRGYRGTNTGELFFGEGSRLTVL.

This clonotype was counted a few times. V usage is TRBV3-1 and J usage is TRBJ2-1; 8 positions agree with TRBD2. The CDR3 spans 15 residues. CDR1 and CDR2 from the germline V gene are LGHDT and YNNKEL (reference sequence). Unmatched junction bases numbered 8, after V lost 3 bases and J lost 7 bases. The CDR3 region has the DNA TGTGCCAGCAGCCAGCTAGGACTAGCTACGAATGAGCAGTTCTTC. It encodes CASSQLGLATNEQFF.

This clonotype has a handful of counts. The genes are TRBV5-1 and TRBJ2-5; the D call may be TRBD1 or TRBD2 (6 bases each). This CDR3 is built from 15 residues. Germline CDR1 is SGHRS and CDR2 is YFSETQ. Trimming pared 2 bases from V and 5 bases from J, leaving 16 bases between. The CDR3 loop is CASSLGSGQGETQYF. The CDR3 DNA is TGCGCCAGCAGCTTAGGAAGCGGGCAGGGGGAGACCCAGTACTTC. Filled out from reference TRBV5-1 and TRBJ2-5, the complete variable domain reads KAGVTQTPRYLIKTRGQQVTLSCSPISGHRSVSWYQQTPGQGLQFLFEYFSETQRNKGNFPGRFSGRQFSNSRSEMNVSTLELGDSALYLCASSLGSGQGETQYFGPGTRLLVL.

This clonotype appeared a few times. The chain recombines TRBV7-2 with TRBJ2-7; possibly TRBD2 for D (6 bases). V was cut by 4 bases and J by 6 bases, with 19 bases left in between. Germline V gene lookup returns CDR1 SGHTA and CDR2 FQGNSA. This CDR3 region has 15 residues. For the CDR3, the DNA is TGTGCCAGCAGCTCGAGACTAGTAGCAAGGGGCGAGCAGTACTTC. Translation gives CASSSRLVARGEQYF.

This clonotype has just a few counts. This chain joins TRBV7-8 and TRBJ2-5; the D call may be TRBD1 or TRBD2 (7 bases each). V lost 6 bases, J lost 5 bases, and 16 bases lay in between. CDR3 length: 14 amino acids. Germline loops: CDR1 SGHVS, CDR2 FQNEAQ. CDR3 region: CASSRLRGGETQYF. CDR3 coding DNA: TGTGCCAGCAGTAGACTCAGGGGGGGGGAGACCCAGTACTTC. Variable domain in full (rest from reference TRBV7-8 and TRBJ2-5): GAGVSQSPRYKVAKRGQDVALRCDPISGHVSLFWYQQALGQGPEFLTYFQNEAQLDKSGLPSDRFFAERPEGSVSTLKIQRTQQEDSAVYLCASSRLRGGETQYFGPGTRLLVL.

This chain links TRBV6-5 with TRBJ2-1, with TRBD1 as a possible D gene (6 bases). CDR1 and CDR2 (germline): MNHEY, SVGAGI. Deletions cut 2 bases from V and 2 bases from J, with 22 bases between. The CDR3 has 19 residues. CDR3 sequence: CASSYGAFSGTLTYNEQFF. DNA for the CDR3: TGTGCCAGCAGTTACGGGGCTTTTTCCGGGACACTAACCTACAATGAGCAGTTCTTC.

This clonotype turned up a few times. V is TRBV7-2 and J is TRBJ2-7; 7 bases are shared with TRBD1. Germline values: CDR1 SGHTA, CDR2 FQGNSA. The CDR3 sequence is 14 residues long. The V segment lost 5 bases and the J segment 3 bases; nucleotides outside the gene matches: 7. The chain's CDR3 is CASSINRGDYEQYF. CDR3 DNA sequence: TGTGCCAGCAGCATCAACAGGGGAGACTACGAGCAGTACTTC.

There are a few counts of this clonotype. CDR3 loop: CASSLARGGQETQYF. Written as DNA, the CDR3 is TGTGCCAGCAGCTTAGCCCGCGGGGGACAAGAGACCCAGTACTTC. V is TRBV7-2 and J is TRBJ2-5; 7 bases are a match to TRBD2. J lost 2 bases, V lost 0 bases, and 3 bases had no gene match. CDR3 length equals 15 residues. CDR1 is SGHTA, CDR2 FQGNSA, per germline.

In its sample, this clonotype was seen a few times. J is TRBJ1-1 and V is TRBV7-2; D ambiguous. V lost 4 bases and J lost 2, with 11 bases in between. Per germline, CDR1 SGHTA and CDR2 FQGNSA. This CDR3 is 14 amino acids long. The CDR3 reads CASSSLVGNTEAFF. DNA of the CDR3: TGTGCCAGCAGCTCCTTAGTGGGCAACACTGAAGCTTTCTTT.

This clonotype was recorded a few times. This chain joins TRBV4-3 and TRBJ2-7; possibly TRBD1 for D (5 bases). Per the germline V gene, CDR1 is LGHNA and CDR2 is YSLEER. CDR3 length: 16 amino acids. V lost 1 base, J lost 5 bases, and 18 bases lay in between. Here the CDR3 DNA reads TGCGCCAGCAGCCAAGGCCGCCCAGGGCTAACGGACGAGCAGTACTTC. Translated, it gives CASSQGRPGLTDEQYF.

CDR3 loop: CASSLSNTDTQYF. The CDR3 nucleotides read TGTGCCAGCAGCTTATCCAACACAGATACGCAGTATTTT. This rearrangement joins TRBV11-1 to TRBJ2-3; no definite D call. The ends were cut back, 2 bases at V and 2 bases at J, with 5 bases in the middle. Germline V gene data show CDR1 as SGHAT and CDR2 as FQDESV (reference sequence). The CDR3 covers 13 residues.

This clonotype appeared a few times. The V call is TRBV27, the J call TRBJ2-6; no firm D call. Germline CDR1 reads MNHEY; CDR2 reads SMNVEV (reference sequence). This CDR3 is 10 amino acids long. The V end was cut by 6 bases, the J end by 9 bases, with 3 bases between. In DNA, the CDR3 is TGTGCCAGCAGACTCAACGTCCTGACTTTC. This translates into CASRLNVLTF.

This clonotype was counted a few times. This chain uses TRBV19 with TRBJ2-2; tentatively, D is TRBD2 (6 bases). The CDR3 contains 16 residues. CDR1 and CDR2 (germline): LNHDA, SQIVND (reference sequence). The V gene lost 7 bases and the J gene lost 0 bases, with 15 bases spanning the gap. Here the CDR3 DNA reads TGTGCCAGTAAGGATGCTAGCGTATCGAACACCGGGGAGCTGTTTTTT. Protein product: CASKDASVSNTGELFF.

This clonotype was observed a few times. The chain is built from TRBV5-6 and TRBJ2-7, with D possibly being TRBD2 (5 bases). The V and J ends lost 1 base and 1 base respectively, with 9 bases between them. CDR3 size: 14 residues. Germline V gives CDR1 SGHDT, CDR2 YYEEEE. As DNA, the CDR3 is TGTGCCAGCAGCTTGTATCGGGGATCCTACGAGCAGTACTTC. Its protein product is CASSLYRGSYEQYF.

The sample holds a few counts of this clonotype. This sequence joins TRBV6-2 or TRBV6-3 and TRBJ2-7; 9 nucleotides line up with TRBD2. The CDR3 consists of 18 residues. Germline CDR1 and CDR2: MNHEY and SVGEGT. With 2 bases clipped from V and 0 bases from J, the junction kept 11 bases outside the gene matches. This CDR3 reads CASSYVRLAVIGSYEQYF. The DNA for the CDR3 is TGTGCCAGCAGTTACGTGCGACTAGCGGTTATTGGCTCCTACGAGCAGTACTTC.

This clonotype was seen many times. The CDR3 reads CASSPTGSNTGELFF. The CDR3 nucleotides read TGTGCCAGCTCACCAACAGGTTCCAACACCGGGGAGCTGTTTTTT. V and J are TRBV18 and TRBJ2-2; D might be TRBD1 (5 bases). CDR3 length: 15 residues. CDR1 KGHSH and CDR2 LQKENI come from the germline V gene. V gave up 2 bases and J gave up 2 bases, with 9 bases separating them.

This clonotype was observed a handful of times. The chain has TRBV7-2 and TRBJ2-3; a weak D match, TRBD1 (5 bases). Germline CDR1 reads SGHTA; CDR2 reads FQGNSA. CDR3 length: 13 residues. Trimming left V 5 bases short and J 5 bases short, with 11 bases between. CDR3 nucleotides: TGTGCCAGCAGCAGGACATCCCTAGATACGCAGTATTTT. Translating it yields CASSRTSLDTQYF.

The rearrangement joins TRBV20-1 to TRBJ1-3, with 8 bases matching TRBD1. J lost 6 bases, V lost 1 base, and 2 bases had no gene match. Germline loops: CDR1 DFQATT, CDR2 SNEGSKA (reference sequence). There are 13 residues in the CDR3. CDR3 nucleotide sequence: TGCAGTGCTAGAGTACAGGGGGAAAACACCATATATTTT. It yields the protein CSARVQGENTIYF.

There are a few counts of this clonotype. This rearrangement joins TRBV20-1 to TRBJ2-3; D is perhaps TRBD1 (5 bases). Germline V gene data show CDR1 as DFQATT and CDR2 as SNEGSKA (reference sequence). V was shortened by 6 bases and J by 10 bases, with 17 bases between the two germline ends. The CDR3 has 12 amino acids. CDR3 sequence: CSADLSPRAQYF. CDR3 nucleotide sequence: TGCAGTGCCGACCTTAGCCCCAGGGCGCAGTATTTT.

There are a few counts of this clonotype. V is TRBV20-1 and J is TRBJ2-7; D unclear. CDR1 is DFQATT and CDR2 is SNEGSKA in the germline V gene (reference sequence). The CDR3 is 14 amino acids. Trimming pared 3 bases from V and 2 bases from J, leaving 14 bases between. CDR3 nucleotide sequence: TGCAGTGCTAGTGTCCCCGGGCCAACCTACGAGCAGTACTTC. As protein: CSASVPGPTYEQYF.

This clonotype was seen a few times. The V gene is TRBV12-3 or TRBV12-4, the J gene TRBJ1-2; tentatively, D is TRBD1 (6 bases). With 6 bases removed from V and 2 bases from J, the gap between germline ends came to 19 bases. This CDR3 spans 16 amino acids. As DNA, the CDR3 is TGTGCCAGCAGCCCCACCGGGGGGGGGACAAACTATGGCTACACCTTC. This encodes CASSPTGGGTNYGYTF.

This clonotype was observed a few times. The gene calls are TRBV20-1 and TRBJ2-7; TRBD2 aligns across 7 bases. The length of the CDR3 is 13 residues. CDR1 and CDR2 (germline): DFQATT, SNEGSKA (reference sequence). The junction had 3 bases not matched to a gene; V was cut back by 4 bases and J by 0 bases. The CDR3 sequence is CSAILATSYEQYF. The CDR3 DNA reads TGCAGTGCTATACTAGCGACCTCCTACGAGCAGTACTTC.

The J gene is TRBJ1-1, the V gene TRBV12-3 or TRBV12-4, with a possible D match to TRBD1 (5 bases). The ends were cut back, 2 bases at V and 8 bases at J, with 12 bases in the middle. There are 13 residues in the CDR3. CDR3 loop: CASSLKWAGEAFF. In DNA, the CDR3 is TGTGCCAGCAGTTTAAAGTGGGCAGGGGAAGCTTTCTTT.

This clonotype was counted ten times or more. Sequence at one end of the junction differs from germline and may be a read error. The chain links TRBV5-1 to TRBJ2-3; D possibly corresponds to TRBD2 (5 bases). Germline CDR1 SGHRS, CDR2 YFSETQ. The CDR3 is made up of 13 amino acids. The CDR3 sequence: CASSRGSTDTQYF. The CDR3 DNA is TGTGCCAGCAGCAGAGGGAGCACAGATACGCAGTATTTT.